Presented here are 32 T cell receptor beta chains from one specimen sequenced in a study of blood T cell repertoires in COVID-19. The data were produced by immunoSEQ multiplex PCR, yet TCRdb's version contains in-frame clones alone and is incomplete. In the table there are under 50,000 clones, over 80% of which are singletons. The sequenced sample was peripheral blood. The origin of the receptors is a man aged 70-80 years with acute or convalescent COVID-19.

As for this clone: The junction departs from the called germline gene at one end, perhaps through a read error. Written as DNA, the CDR3 is TGTGCCTGGGTGGACAGGGTCGGTTCACCCCCCCACTTT. Translating gives CAWVDRVGSPPHF. The chain links TRBV30 to TRBJ1-6; TRBD1 agrees at 8 bases. This CDR3 contains 13 residues. The germline CDR1 and CDR2 sequences are GTSNPN and SVGIG (reference sequence).

The V call is TRBV6-1, the J call TRBJ1-3; 11 positions agree with TRBD1. After removal of 1 base from V and 0 bases from J, the junction contained 5 bases not matched to a gene. CDR3 size: 18 residues. Germline V gene lookup returns CDR1 MNHNS and CDR2 SASEGT. CDR3: CASSEGTGGAASGNTIYF. The CDR3 bases are TGTGCCAGCAGTGAAGGGACAGGGGGCGCCGCCTCTGGAAACACCATATATTTT.

V and J are TRBV7-2 and TRBJ2-2; D ambiguous. CDR3 size: 14 residues. The germline gives CDR1 SGHTA, CDR2 FQGNSA. Trimming stripped 2 bases from V and 7 bases from J, with 11 bases between. CDR3 sequence: CASSLPTSSGELFF. CDR3 sequence (DNA): TGTGCCAGCAGCTTACCCACCTCTAGCGGGGAGCTGTTTTTT. Combining the CDR3 with reference TRBV7-2 and TRBJ2-2 gives the whole variable domain GAGVSQSPSNKVTEKGKDVELRCDPISGHTALYWYRQSLGQGLEFLIYFQGNSAPDKSGLPSDRFSAERTGGSVSTLTIQRTQQEDSAVYLCASSLPTSSGELFFGEGSRLTVL.

V and J are TRBV19 and TRBJ2-5, with D maybe TRBD2 (6 bases). The CDR3 sequence is 16 residues long. V was pared by 1 base and J by 4 bases, with 16 bases between. Looked up from germline, CDR1 is LNHDA and CDR2 is SQIVND (reference sequence). The DNA for the CDR3 is TGTGCCAGTAGTATAGTCGGGACTGGGTCGGGAGAGACCCAGTACTTC. This sequence encodes CASSIVGTGSGETQYF.

The chain recombines TRBV30 with TRBJ1-4, with D perhaps matching TRBD1 (6 bases). Germline V gene lookup returns CDR1 GTSNPN and CDR2 SVGIG (reference sequence). V lost 4 bases to trimming and J lost 13 bases, with 22 bases between them. The CDR3 runs 14 residues. The CDR3 DNA is TGTGCCTGGAACTTGAACGGTGGACAGCCCCGACTGTTTTTT. Protein product: CAWNLNGGQPRLFF.

The V and J genes are TRBV4-2 and TRBJ2-3; 8 nucleotides line up with TRBD2. V shed 6 bases and J 5 bases; nucleotides not matched to a gene: 7. Germline loops: CDR1 LGHNA, CDR2 YNFKEQ. The CDR3 contains 14 residues. This CDR3 is CASRPGGALDTQYF. CDR3 nucleotides: TGTGCCAGCAGACCCGGGGGGGCACTAGATACGCAGTATTTT.

The V and J genes are TRBV6-5 and TRBJ1-6, with TRBD1 matching over 8 bases. This CDR3 comprises 15 residues. Germline CDR1 is MNHEY and CDR2 is SVGAGI. The ends lost 4 bases at V and 8 bases at J; junction bases unmatched: 7. The CDR3, as DNA: TGTGCCAGCAGTTTCGGACAGGGTGGGGATTCACCCCTCCACTTT. Protein sequence: CASSFGQGGDSPLHF.

The J gene is TRBJ2-5, the V gene TRBV9; D might be TRBD1 (6 bases). Germline-derived CDR1 and CDR2 are SGDLS and YYNGEE. Trimming took off 0 bases at V and 7 bases at J, with 10 bases between the two ends. This CDR3 is built from 13 residues. The CDR3 DNA reads TGTGCCAGCAGCGTAGTGGACAGCGCGACCCAGTACTTC. Its protein is CASSVVDSATQYF.

The chain employs TRBV9 and TRBJ2-7; a weak D match, TRBD1 (6 bases). Looked up from germline, CDR1 is SGDLS and CDR2 is YYNGEE. The germline V and J ends were trimmed by 3 bases and 4 bases, with 17 bases remaining between them. The CDR3 is 15 residues long. CDR3 in DNA: TGTGCCAGCAGCGGGCCCCCGGGACAAGTTTACGAGCAGTACTTC. The encoded protein is CASSGPPGQVYEQYF.

The J gene is TRBJ1-2, the V gene TRBV7-2, with 9 bases that match TRBD1. Losses at the gene ends were 4 bases for V and 7 bases for J; bases not matched to a gene: 7. The length of the CDR3 is 14 residues. Germline V gene lookup returns CDR1 SGHTA and CDR2 FQGNSA. This CDR3 is CASSWGQGPSGYTF. The DNA for the CDR3 is TGTGCCAGCAGCTGGGGACAGGGTCCGTCTGGCTACACCTTC.

The CDR3 bases are TGTGCCAGCAGTGACCCGACAGGGACGTCCTACAATGAGCAGTTCTTC. It specifies CASSDPTGTSYNEQFF. This chain connects TRBV25-1 to TRBJ2-1; 7 nucleotides agree with TRBD1. After removal of 3 bases from V and 1 base from J, the junction contained 6 bases not matched to a gene. The CDR3 is 16 amino acids. CDR1 is MGHDK and CDR2 is SYGVNS in the germline V gene.

This rearrangement joins TRBV5-1 to TRBJ1-6, with D perhaps TRBD1 (6 bases). Germline V lookup: CDR1 SGHRS, CDR2 YFSETQ. The CDR3 is 15 amino acids. Trimming removed 7 bases from V and 1 base from J, with 12 bases in between. CDR3 nucleotides: TGCGCCAGCGGAATGGGGGCTTCCTATAATTCACCCCTCCACTTT. It specifies CASGMGASYNSPLHF.

The J gene is TRBJ1-6, the V gene TRBV7-9; D not certain. This CDR3 spans 12 amino acids. Trimming cost V 3 bases and J 10 bases, with 7 bases left between them. Germline V lookup: CDR1 SEHNR, CDR2 FQNEAQ (reference sequence). CDR3 in DNA: TGTGCCAGCAGCTTTCCAAGCTCACCCCTCCACTTT. The encoded protein is CASSFPSSPLHF.

The CDR3 DNA follows: TGTGCCAGCAGCCGGGGCAGGGGCGAAAATTCACCCCTCCACTTT. Its protein product is CASSRGRGENSPLHF. The chain has TRBV2 and TRBJ1-6; tentative D call: TRBD1 (6 bases). The CDR3 has 15 residues. Germline V CDR1 and CDR2: SNHLY, FYNNEI. Trimming removed 6 bases at V and 7 bases at J, with 16 bases between.

The rearrangement links TRBV7-2 to TRBJ1-2, with 8 bases that match TRBD1. Germline CDR1 and CDR2: SGHTA and FQGNSA. This CDR3 spans 14 amino acids. Trimming removed 7 bases from V and 5 bases from J; junction bases left unmatched: 9. The CDR3 coding sequence is TGTGCCAGCACCACCCCGGACAGGGCATATGGCTACACCTTC. Protein product: CASTTPDRAYGYTF.

The chain joins TRBV13 to TRBJ1-2; 8 bases map to TRBD1. The CDR3 runs to 13 residues. CDR1 is PRHDT and CDR2 is FYEKMQ in the germline V gene (reference sequence). V lost 5 bases to trimming and J lost 4 bases; unmatched junction nucleotides: 3. DNA for the CDR3: TGTGCCAGCAGCGAGGGACAGGCCTATGGCTACACCTTC. Protein sequence: CASSEGQAYGYTF. The complete variable domain, with remaining parts taken from reference TRBV13 and TRBJ1-2, reads AAGVIQSPRHLIKEKRETATLKCYPIPRHDTVYWYQQGPGQDPQFLISFYEKMQSDKGSIPDRFSAQQFSDYHSELNMSSLELGDSALYFCASSEGQAYGYTFGSGTRLTVV.

This chain connects TRBV18 to TRBJ1-3; the D is unclear. CDR1 KGHSH and CDR2 LQKENI come from the germline V gene. Trimming removed 4 bases at V and 5 bases at J, with 12 bases between. This CDR3 contains 14 residues. The CDR3 DNA sequence: TGTGCCAGCTCACAGTCAGAGGAGAGAAACACCATATATTTT. Translation gives CASSQSEERNTIYF.

This sequence joins TRBV19 and TRBJ2-7, with D perhaps matching TRBD2 (6 bases). Germline lookup yields CDR1 LNHDA and CDR2 SQIVND (reference sequence). The CDR3 has 16 residues. V lost 4 bases, J lost 4 bases, and 20 bases lay in between. This chain's CDR3 is CASSRGTGTSFYEQYF. Here the CDR3 DNA reads TGTGCCAGTAGTAGAGGGACTGGGACCTCTTTTTACGAGCAGTACTTC.

This chain joins TRBV25-1 and TRBJ2-1, with 9 bases aligning to TRBD2. Per germline, CDR1 MGHDK and CDR2 SYGVNS. There are 13 residues in the CDR3. The V gene end was trimmed by 9 bases and the J gene end by 4 bases; junction bases not matched to a gene: 4. CDR3 amino acids: CASYSGGYNEQFF. CDR3 sequence (DNA): TGTGCCAGTTACAGCGGGGGGTACAATGAGCAGTTCTTC.

This clone occurred a few times. The J gene is TRBJ1-2, the V gene TRBV3-1 (or the pseudogene TRBV3-2); possibly TRBD1 for D (6 bases). CDR1 LGHDT and CDR2 YNNKEL come from the germline V gene (reference sequence). The CDR3 totals 15 residues. V was pared by 3 bases and J by 7 bases, with 18 bases between. This chain's CDR3 is CASSHPLGGARGYTF. The CDR3 nucleotides read TGTGCCAGCAGCCATCCGCTGGGGGGGGCGCGTGGCTACACCTTC.

J is TRBJ2-1 and V is TRBV5-4; 9 bases are shared with TRBD1. The CDR3 is 14 residues long. J gave up 8 bases and V 8 bases, and 11 bases lay outside the gene matches. Germline V gene sequence: CDR1 SGHNT, CDR2 YYREEE (reference sequence). Here the CDR3 DNA reads TGTGCCAGTTTCCGGGACAGGGCTTGGGATGAGCAGTTCTTC. As protein: CASFRDRAWDEQFF.

V gene TRBV30 combines with J gene TRBJ1-4, with D perhaps matching TRBD1 (5 bases). The germline V and J ends were trimmed by 2 bases and 5 bases, with 6 bases remaining between them. From germline, CDR1 is GTSNPN and CDR2 SVGIG (reference sequence). This CDR3 comprises 12 residues. CDR3 nucleotides: TGTGCCTGGAGTCGGGGGAATGAAAAACTGTTTTTT. This encodes CAWSRGNEKLFF.

The CDR3 DNA sequence: TGCGCCAGCAGTGAAGGCGGGGGCGGTAATTCACCCCTCCACTTT. It codes for CASSEGGGGNSPLHF. This rearrangement joins TRBV10-2 to TRBJ1-6; possibly TRBD1 for D (6 bases). Trimming cost V 3 bases and J 6 bases, with 12 bases left between them. This CDR3 comprises 15 residues. From germline, CDR1 is WSHSY and CDR2 SAAADI.

This clone has just one count. This sequence joins TRBV6-1 and TRBJ1-1, with D tentatively TRBD1 (5 bases). Looked up from germline, CDR1 is MNHNS and CDR2 is SASEGT. This CDR3 is built from 16 residues. The V gene lost 2 bases and the J gene lost 3 bases, with 16 bases spanning the gap. The CDR3 DNA follows: TGTGCCAGCAGTGAACCCCCAGGAGCGGGGGACACTGAAGCTTTCTTT. Translated: CASSEPPGAGDTEAFF.

The chain employs TRBV30 and TRBJ2-1; the D gene is possibly TRBD2 (6 bases). This CDR3 is 15 amino acids long. Germline V gene data show CDR1 as GTSNPN and CDR2 as SVGIG (reference sequence). V shed 5 bases and J shed 8 bases, with 22 bases lying between them. The CDR3 coding sequence is TGTGCCTGGCGGGAGACTAGATTTCTGGGGTATGAGCAGTTCTTC. This encodes CAWRETRFLGYEQFF.

The CDR3: CASSSGGPYEQYF. The DNA for the CDR3 is TGTGCCAGCAGCTCCGGGGGACCCTACGAGCAGTACTTC. V and J are TRBV7-9 and TRBJ2-7; a possible D gene is TRBD2 (6 bases). CDR3 length equals 13 residues. V gave up 4 bases and J gave up 2 bases, with 9 bases separating them. The germline V gene encodes CDR1 SEHNR and CDR2 FQNEAQ (reference sequence).

The rearrangement joins TRBV21-1 to TRBJ2-7; the table's D call TRBD2 went unverified against the DNA. TRBV21-1 is tagged as a pseudogene. This CDR3 comprises 14 residues. Here the CDR3 reads CASSLRPGVWEQYF. The CDR3 DNA follows: TGTGCCAGCAGCCTTCGACCGGGGGTCTGGGAGCAGTACTTC.

CDR3 nucleotide sequence: TGCAGCGTTTACAGCGGGGATGAAAAACTGTTTTTT. It specifies CSVYSGDEKLFF. The gene calls are TRBV29-1 and TRBJ1-4; D gene uncertain. The CDR3 consists of 12 residues. V gave up 5 bases and J gave up 6 bases, with 10 bases separating them. The germline CDR1 and CDR2 sequences are SQVTM and ANQGSEA.

CDR3 region: CASRKPIAGSLDNEQFF. The DNA for the CDR3 is TGTGCCAGCAGGAAGCCAATAGCGGGCTCTCTCGACAATGAGCAGTTCTTC. This chain uses TRBV21-1 with TRBJ2-1; TRBD2, the D gene given by the table, was not confirmed from the DNA. TRBV21-1 is termed a pseudogene. CDR3 size: 17 residues.

This rearrangement joins TRBV5-1 to TRBJ1-4; D is possibly TRBD1 (5 bases). The length of the CDR3 is 15 residues. The ends were cut back, 7 bases at V and 0 bases at J, with 13 bases in the middle. CDR1 and CDR2 (germline): SGHRS, YFSETQ. The CDR3 loop is CASRRQTATNEKLFF. CDR3 nucleotides: TGCGCCAGCCGTAGACAGACTGCAACTAATGAAAAACTGTTTTTT.

The chain combines TRBV19 with TRBJ2-6; 8 bases are a match to TRBD1. Germline CDR1 and CDR2: LNHDA and SQIVND (reference sequence). The CDR3 is 18 residues long. J was trimmed by 1 base and V by 3 bases; bases with no gene match: 8. Here the CDR3 reads CASSMEQGVVSGANVLTF. CDR3 DNA: TGTGCCAGTAGTATGGAACAGGGGGTCGTTTCTGGGGCCAACGTCCTGACTTTC.

This chain connects TRBV5-1 to TRBJ2-1, with 8 nucleotides matching TRBD2. Trimming took 7 bases from V and 7 from J; bases not matched to a gene: 13. The CDR3 length is 15 residues. Germline CDR1 and CDR2: SGHRS and YFSETQ. The CDR3 is CASWDASGSGNEQFF. Written as DNA, the CDR3 is TGCGCCAGCTGGGATGCGAGCGGGAGTGGTAATGAGCAGTTCTTC.